These 13 T cell receptor beta chains originate from one sample sequenced in a study of T cell responses to AZD1222 COVID-19 vaccine. TCRdb's table, derived via immunoSEQ multiplex PCR, lists solely in-frame clones and lacks some. Of approximately 84,000 clones listed, approximately 90% were seen once; the top ten hold about 2.7%. The sequenced sample was peripheral blood, obtained 28 days after the second AZD1222 dose. The receptors shown here come from an adult who received the AZD1222 COVID-19 vaccine.

This clone occurred a few times. The rearrangement links TRBV29-1 to TRBJ1-3; a weak D match, TRBD1 (5 bases). The CDR3 loop spans 12 amino acids. Trimming cost V 7 bases and J 8 bases, with 15 bases left between them. Germline V gives CDR1 SQVTM, CDR2 ANQGSEA. The CDR3 reads CSAGGGVDTIYF. DNA of the CDR3: TGCAGCGCCGGGGGGGGTGTGGACACCATATATTTT.

To note about this clone: This sample also contains other DNA sequences that code for the same CDR3. J is TRBJ1-1 and V is TRBV6-5; TRBD1 might be the D (6 bases). There are 13 residues in the CDR3. Deletions cut 6 bases from V and 0 bases from J, with 8 bases between. Per the germline V gene, CDR1 is MNHEY and CDR2 is SVGAGI. The CDR3 nucleotides are TGTGCCAGCAGCAGGACAGTGAACACTGAAGCTTTCTTT. It translates to CASSRTVNTEAFF.

This clone was observed at least ten times. The chain uses TRBV11-2 and TRBJ2-7, with D hard to call. V was cut by 5 bases and J by 1 base, with 24 bases left in between. CDR1 is SGHAT and CDR2 is FQNNGV in the germline V gene. The CDR3 length is 18 residues. CDR3 coding DNA: TGTGCCAGCAGCCCTATCGGAAGGGCTAAGGGTATTTCCTACGAGCAGTACTTC. Translation: CASSPIGRAKGISYEQYF. Full variable domain (outside the CDR3, taken from reference TRBV11-2 and TRBJ2-7): EAGVAQSPRYKIIEKRQSVAFWCNPISGHATLYWYQQILGQGPKLLIQFQNNGVVDDSQLPKDRFSAERLKGVDSTLKIQPAKLEDSAVYLCASSPIGRAKGISYEQYFGPGTRLTVT.

The chain uses TRBV5-6 and TRBJ2-1, with a possible D match to TRBD2 (6 bases). CDR1 and CDR2 (germline): SGHDT, YYEEEE. The CDR3 sequence is 14 residues long. Between the trimmed V and J ends, which lost 2 bases and 8 bases, there was a span of 14 bases. As DNA, the CDR3 is TGTGCCAGCAGCTTAGGAGGGACTGGAGATGAGCAGTTCTTC. This translates into CASSLGGTGDEQFF.

The chain recombines TRBV7-8 with TRBJ1-2; D not certain. The CDR3 runs to 15 residues. In germline, CDR1 is SGHVS, CDR2 FQNEAQ. V was cut by 0 bases and J by 9 bases, with 17 bases left in between. CDR3 in DNA: TGTGCCAGCAGCTTAGCAGGTACCTTCTATGGGAGCTACACCTTC. As protein: CASSLAGTFYGSYTF.

The CDR3 sequence is CASSPDGGATDRQYF. CDR3 sequence (DNA): TGTGCCAGCTCACCCGACGGGGGGGCCACGGATCGGCAGTACTTC. The V gene is TRBV18, the J gene TRBJ2-7; TRBD2 aligns across 8 bases. The germline V gene has CDR1 KGHSH and CDR2 LQKENI. This CDR3 contains 15 residues. The ends lost 3 bases at V and 9 bases at J; junction bases unmatched: 13.

Comment on this clone: Other DNA sequences in the same sample also yield this CDR3. The chain is built from TRBV30 and TRBJ2-7, with 7 bases that match TRBD2. After removal of 3 bases from V and 1 base from J, the junction contained 0 bases not matched to a gene. The germline CDR1 and CDR2 sequences are GTSNPN and SVGIG (reference sequence). The CDR3 is 12 residues long. Written as DNA, the CDR3 is TGTGCCTGGAGCGGGGGGTCCTACGAGCAGTACTTC. Its translation: CAWSGGSYEQYF.

The chain is built from TRBV5-8 and TRBJ2-3; TRBD2 agrees at 11 bases. The CDR3 has 18 amino acids. The V segment lost 0 bases and the J segment 0 bases; nucleotides outside the gene matches: 6. Germline V gives CDR1 SGHTS, CDR2 YDEGEE. The CDR3 is CASSLGGTSGPSTDTQYF. CDR3 coding DNA: TGTGCCAGCAGCTTGGGGGGGACTAGCGGACCTAGCACAGATACGCAGTATTTT.

The chain links TRBV11-2 to TRBJ2-1; unclear D gene. Trimming shortened V by 3 bases and J by 7 bases, and 10 bases separated the two germline ends. The length of the CDR3 is 13 residues. Germline V gene data show CDR1 as SGHAT and CDR2 as FQNNGV. CDR3 loop: CASSLSAGNEQFF. For the CDR3, the DNA is TGTGCCAGCAGCTTGAGCGCTGGGAATGAGCAGTTCTTC.

This clone was seen a few times. The rearrangement uses TRBV7-9 and TRBJ2-7, with 8 bases identical to TRBD1. Germline lookup yields CDR1 SEHNR and CDR2 FQNEAQ (reference sequence). The junction had 10 bases not matched to a gene; V was cut back by 5 bases and J by 4 bases. The CDR3 is 15 amino acids. The CDR3 region has the DNA TGTGCCAGCAGCCCTCGGACAGGGAAGGGATACGAGCAGTACTTC. Protein product: CASSPRTGKGYEQYF.

This clone appeared once. V usage is TRBV12-3 or TRBV12-4 and J usage is TRBJ2-5; no clear D gene. V shed 6 bases and J shed 5 bases, with 13 bases lying between them. The CDR3 is 13 amino acids. CDR3 sequence: CASRGTVGETQYF. In DNA, the CDR3 is TGTGCCAGCAGGGGCACGGTCGGGGAGACCCAGTACTTC.

V is TRBV5-1 and J is TRBJ1-4, with TRBD1 as a possible D gene (5 bases). The CDR3 is 15 residues long. The V end lost 4 bases, the J end lost 0 bases, and 10 bases lay between the germline ends. CDR1 and CDR2 from the germline V gene are SGHRS and YFSETQ. The CDR3 loop is CASSPGGATNEKLFF. The CDR3 nucleotides read TGCGCCAGCAGCCCGGGGGGGGCAACTAATGAAAAACTGTTTTTT. The variable domain in full, with the rest retrieved from reference TRBV5-1 and TRBJ1-4, is KAGVTQTPRYLIKTRGQQVTLSCSPISGHRSVSWYQQTPGQGLQFLFEYFSETQRNKGNFPGRFSGRQFSNSRSEMNVSTLELGDSALYLCASSPGGATNEKLFFGSGTQLSVL.

This clone showed up just a few times. The genes are TRBV4-3 and TRBJ1-4; D uncertain. Germline-derived CDR1 and CDR2 are LGHNA and YSLEER. Between the trimmed V and J ends, which lost 0 bases and 8 bases, there was a span of 16 bases. The CDR3 consists of 16 residues. CDR3 in DNA: TGCGCCAGCAGCCAAGATCTAGGTCAGGCCTGGGAAAAACTGTTTTTT. This translates into CASSQDLGQAWEKLFF.